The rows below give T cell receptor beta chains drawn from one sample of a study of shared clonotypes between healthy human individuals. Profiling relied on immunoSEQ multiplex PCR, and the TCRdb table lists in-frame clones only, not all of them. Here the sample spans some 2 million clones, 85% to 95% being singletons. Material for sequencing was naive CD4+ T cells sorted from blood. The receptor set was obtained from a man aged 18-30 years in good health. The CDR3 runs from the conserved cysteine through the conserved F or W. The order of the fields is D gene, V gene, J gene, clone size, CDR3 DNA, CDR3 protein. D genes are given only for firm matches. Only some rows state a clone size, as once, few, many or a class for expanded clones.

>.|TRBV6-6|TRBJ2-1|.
TGTGCCAGTAGGGAGGAGGGGCGCTACAATGAGCAGTTCTTC
CASREEGRYNEQFF
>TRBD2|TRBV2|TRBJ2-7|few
TGTGCCAGCAGTGACAGACTAGCGGAGAACTACGAGCAGTACTTC
CASSDRLAENYEQYF
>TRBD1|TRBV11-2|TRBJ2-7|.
TGTGCCAGCAGCTTCCGACAGGGTGCCTACGAGCAGTACTTC
CASSFRQGAYEQYF
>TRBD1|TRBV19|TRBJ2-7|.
TGTGCCAGTGGTCCCGGGACAGGGTACGAGCAGTACTTC
CASGPGTGYEQYF
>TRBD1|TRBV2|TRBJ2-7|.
TGTGCCAGCAATCAGGACAGGGGAAACCATTACGAGCAGTACTTC
CASNQDRGNHYEQYF
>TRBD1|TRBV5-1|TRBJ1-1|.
TGCGCCAGCAGCTTGCGCGACAGGGGAACTGAAGCTTTCTTT
CASSLRDRGTEAFF
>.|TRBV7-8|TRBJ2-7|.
TGTGCCAGCAGCTTACGGGCTTACGAGCAGTACTTC
CASSLRAYEQYF
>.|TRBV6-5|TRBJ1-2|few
TGTGCCAGCAGTTCATATGACAGCTCCAGCTACACCTTC
CASSSYDSSSYTF
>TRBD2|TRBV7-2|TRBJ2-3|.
TGTGCCAGCAGCTTAGGGCTAGCGGGAGTTATGACAGATACGCAGTATTTT
CASSLGLAGVMTDTQYF
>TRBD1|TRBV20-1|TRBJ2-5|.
TGCAGTGCTCTCAGCCAGGGGGCCCAGTACTTC
CSALSQGAQYF
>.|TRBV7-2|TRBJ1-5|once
TGTGCCAGCAGCTTAATGGGGGGGGGCAATCAGCCCCAGCATTTT
CASSLMGGGNQPQHF
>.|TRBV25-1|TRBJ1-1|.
TGTGCCAGCAGTGAACTGAGTTCGGGGTCGGACACTGAAGCTTTCTTT
CASSELSSGSDTEAFF
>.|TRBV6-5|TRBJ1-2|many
TGTGCCAGCAGTAACACCTTTCTTACACATGGCTACACCTTC
CASSNTFLTHGYTF
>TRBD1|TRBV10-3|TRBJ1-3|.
TGTGCCATCAGCCTTCTACAGGGGATTTCTGGAAACACCATATATTTT
CAISLLQGISGNTIYF
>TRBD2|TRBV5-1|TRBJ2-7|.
TGCGCCAGCAGCTTGGACCTAGCGGGGGACTACGAGCAGTACTTC
CASSLDLAGDYEQYF
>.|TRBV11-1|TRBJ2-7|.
TGTGCCAGCAGCCCTGGCCGGTATGGGGGGAGCTCCTACGAGCAGTACTTC
CASSPGRYGGSSYEQYF
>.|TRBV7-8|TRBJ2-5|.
TGTGCCAGCAGCTTTAAGGGAGGGGGCCAAGAGACCCAGTACTTC
CASSFKGGGQETQYF
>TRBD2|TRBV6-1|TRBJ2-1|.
TGTGCCAGCAGTGAAAACACTAGCGGGAGTGAGCAGTTCTTC
CASSENTSGSEQFF
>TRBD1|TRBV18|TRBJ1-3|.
TGTGCCAGCTCCCCCCTTGCCGGGACAGGGGGCGCTTGGGGAAACACCATATATTTT
CASSPLAGTGGAWGNTIYF
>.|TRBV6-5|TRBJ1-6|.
TGTGCCAGCAGTTACGGAACATTCTATTCACCCCTCCACTTT
CASSYGTFYSPLHF
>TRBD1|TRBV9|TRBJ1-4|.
TGTGCCAGCAGCGGGACAGGGGGAACTAATGAAAAACTGTTTTTT
CASSGTGGTNEKLFF
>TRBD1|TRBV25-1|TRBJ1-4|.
TGTGCCAGCAGACCGACAGGGGCTAATGAAAAACTGTTTTTT
CASRPTGANEKLFF
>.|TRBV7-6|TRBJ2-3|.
TGTGCCAGCAGCTTAGATGGGACTTGGCGTGATACGCAGTATTTT
CASSLDGTWRDTQYF
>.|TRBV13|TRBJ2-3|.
TGTGCCAGCAGCTTAAGGAGCGGGCGTAGCACAGATACGCAGTATTTT
CASSLRSGRSTDTQYF
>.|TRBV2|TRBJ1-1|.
TGTGCCAGCAGTGAAGTAAGAGGTACTGAAGCTTTCTTT
CASSEVRGTEAFF
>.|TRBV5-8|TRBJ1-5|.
TGTGCCAGCAGCCCGGACGGCAGTTACAATCAGCCCCAGCATTTT
CASSPDGSYNQPQHF
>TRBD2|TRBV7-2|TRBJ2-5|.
TGTGCCAGCAGCCTCGGGACTAGCGGGAGTGGGCAAGAGACCCAGTACTTC
CASSLGTSGSGQETQYF
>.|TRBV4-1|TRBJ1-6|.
TGCGCCAGCAGCCAAATTTTTGAGGGGAATTCACCCCTCCACTTT
CASSQIFEGNSPLHF
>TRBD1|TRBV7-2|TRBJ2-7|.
TGTGCCAGCAGCTTCTCTTCCACCCTACAGGGGGCTTATTACGAGCAGTACTTC
CASSFSSTLQGAYYEQYF